Each of the 26 T cell receptor beta chains below was sequenced from the same sample in a study of Ad26.COV2.S vaccination and SARS-CoV-2 variants. As for treatment: roughly 18 received Ad26.COV2.S at low or high dose, single or two shots; 5 received placebo; per-sample allocation not given. All samples were drawn on day 63, counting from the first vaccine or placebo injection. Assay used: immunoSEQ multiplex PCR; TCRdb lists only in-frame clones, some missing. The profile shows about 350,000 clones, approximately 85% of them singletons. Sequencing was performed on peripheral blood, taken in a trial of Ad26.COV2.S vaccine versus placebo. These receptors were obtained from a person between 18 and 59 years old who received the Ad26.COV2.S COVID-19 vaccine or a placebo.

The rearrangement joins TRBV28 to TRBJ2-3, with D perhaps given as TRBD1 or TRBD2 (5 bases each). V dropped 5 bases and J dropped 1 base, with 22 bases sitting between them. The CDR3 totals 18 residues. Looked up from germline, CDR1 is MDHEN and CDR2 is SYDVKM. The CDR3 DNA is TGTGCCAGCAGTCCAAGGGGACCTGGGTGGGTTGGCACAGATACGCAGTATTTT. This gives the protein CASSPRGPGWVGTDTQYF.

The gene calls are TRBV4-3 and TRBJ2-3, with D unresolved. CDR3 length: 14 residues. The V gene's germline CDR1 is LGHNA and CDR2 YSLEER. Trimming removed 1 base at V and 2 bases at J, with 7 bases between. The CDR3 protein is CASSQGGTTDTQYF. In DNA form, the CDR3 reads TGCGCCAGCAGCCAAGGCGGTACCACAGATACGCAGTATTTT.

The chain carries TRBV18 and TRBJ1-1; D ambiguous. The CDR3 is made up of 16 amino acids. Trimming took 5 bases from V and 0 from J, leaving 16 bases between them. Germline V gene data show CDR1 as KGHSH and CDR2 as LQKENI. CDR3 sequence: CASSTYGVTMNTEAFF. The CDR3 nucleotides read TGTGCCAGCTCAACCTACGGGGTCACTATGAACACTGAAGCTTTCTTT.

The chain carries TRBV4-1 and TRBJ1-2; D is perhaps TRBD1 (5 bases). Germline V gene sequence: CDR1 MGHRA, CDR2 YSYEKL. The CDR3 is 16 amino acids. Between the trimmed V and J ends, which lost 0 bases and 7 bases, there was a span of 18 bases. The CDR3 nucleotides are TGCGCCAGCAGCCAAGATTCTCTTGGAGGGGTGGTTGGCTACACCTTC. The encoded protein is CASSQDSLGGVVGYTF.

V gene TRBV11-2 combines with J gene TRBJ1-4; TRBD1 agrees at 7 bases. This CDR3 is 16 amino acids long. J lost 4 bases, V lost 2 bases, and 7 bases had no gene match. Per the germline V gene, CDR1 is SGHAT and CDR2 is FQNNGV. CDR3 protein: CASSLRTGGGNEKLFF. Written as DNA, the CDR3 is TGTGCCAGCAGCTTAAGGACAGGTGGGGGTAATGAAAAACTGTTTTTT.

The chain couples TRBV7-9 to TRBJ2-1, with a weak D call TRBD1 (8 bases). Trimming removed 3 bases from V and 8 bases from J, with 14 bases in between. CDR1 is SEHNR and CDR2 is FQNEAQ in the germline V gene (reference sequence). The CDR3 runs to 14 residues. The CDR3: CASSLFTGGDEQFF. CDR3 bases: TGTGCCAGCAGCTTGTTCACAGGGGGGGATGAGCAGTTCTTC.

The CDR3 nucleotides read TGCGCCAGCAGCTTGGACGGGGGCAATCAGCCCCAGCATTTT. This encodes CASSLDGGNQPQHF. The J gene is TRBJ1-5, the V gene TRBV5-1; D is unclear. Trimming took off 0 bases at V and 2 bases at J, with 6 bases between the two ends. Per germline, CDR1 SGHRS and CDR2 YFSETQ. This CDR3 has 14 residues.

The rearrangement uses TRBV5-8 and TRBJ2-3, with 10 nucleotides matching TRBD2. The V gene end was trimmed by 5 bases and the J gene end by 4 bases; junction bases not matched to a gene: 10. The germline gives CDR1 SGHTS, CDR2 YDEGEE. This CDR3 is 16 amino acids long. The CDR3 loop reads CASSSQRGGRSDTQYF. CDR3 coding DNA: TGTGCCAGCAGTTCCCAGCGGGGGGGCCGATCAGATACGCAGTATTTT.

This clone was detected only once. The V and J genes are TRBV9 and TRBJ2-1; 14 bases fit TRBD2. CDR1 SGDLS and CDR2 YYNGEE come from the germline V gene. The CDR3 loop spans 19 amino acids. With 4 bases clipped from V and 0 bases from J, the junction kept 9 bases outside the gene matches. The DNA for the CDR3 is TGTGCCAGCAGCCCCGGACTAGCGGGGGGCCCGGACTCCTACAATGAGCAGTTCTTC. Translating it yields CASSPGLAGGPDSYNEQFF. Combining the CDR3 with reference TRBV9 and TRBJ2-1 gives the whole variable domain DSGVTQTPKHLITATGQRVTLRCSPRSGDLSVYWYQQSLDQGLQFLIQYYNGEERAKGNILERFSAQQFPDLHSELNLSSLELGDSALYFCASSPGLAGGPDSYNEQFFGPGTRLTVL.

The chain combines TRBV5-4 with TRBJ2-7; 7 nucleotides match TRBD1. This CDR3 comprises 14 residues. Trimming cost V 0 bases and J 0 bases; bases outside gene matches: 0. CDR1 is SGHNT and CDR2 is YYREEE in the germline V gene (reference sequence). CDR3 loop: CASSLGDSSYEQYF. The DNA of the CDR3 is TGTGCCAGCAGCTTGGGGGACAGCTCCTACGAGCAGTACTTC.

This clone was seen ten or more times. V is TRBV19 and J is TRBJ1-3, with 7 bases that match TRBD1. Germline assignment: CDR1 LNHDA and CDR2 SQIVND (reference sequence). V shed 3 bases, J shed 0 bases, and the junction held 5 bases outside the gene matches. CDR3 size: 16 residues. Written as DNA, the CDR3 is TGTGCCAGTAGTATTAGGACAGGCAGCTCTGGAAACACCATATATTTT. Its protein product is CASSIRTGSSGNTIYF.

The chain uses TRBV19 and TRBJ2-7, with 9 bases that match TRBD1. CDR3 size: 15 residues. Germline CDR1 and CDR2: LNHDA and SQIVND (reference sequence). V lost 8 bases to trimming and J lost 0 bases; unmatched junction nucleotides: 8. The CDR3 DNA follows: TGTGCCAGTCGGGGACAGGGTCGGAACTCCTACGAGCAGTACTTC. It codes for CASRGQGRNSYEQYF.

This clone has more than one count but fewer than ten. The V gene is TRBV27, the J gene TRBJ2-7; no clear D gene. Between the trimmed V and J ends, which lost 2 bases and 3 bases, there was a span of 11 bases. The CDR3 length is 14 residues. CDR1 is MNHEY, CDR2 SMNVEV, per germline (reference sequence). CDR3: CASSLKQRIYEQYF. CDR3 bases: TGTGCCAGCAGTTTAAAACAGAGAATCTACGAGCAGTACTTC.

This clone has just a few counts. Other DNA sequences of this sample code for an identical CDR3. The chain is built from TRBV7-2 and TRBJ1-5; no clear D. Trimming shortened V by 5 bases and J by 0 bases, and 5 bases separated the two germline ends. Per germline, CDR1 SGHTA and CDR2 FQGNSA. The CDR3 loop spans 13 amino acids. Here the CDR3 reads CASSLNSNQPQHF. CDR3 nucleotide sequence: TGTGCCAGCAGCCTGAATAGCAATCAGCCCCAGCATTTT.

There are a few counts of this clone. This chain uses TRBV11-2 with TRBJ1-3; 7 bases line up with TRBD1. The CDR3 length is 16 residues. After removal of 7 bases from V and 4 bases from J, the junction contained 13 bases not matched to a gene. The germline gives CDR1 SGHAT, CDR2 FQNNGV. The CDR3 spells CASTRQGTGAGNTIYF. The CDR3 DNA reads as TGTGCCAGCACCCGACAGGGAACGGGGGCCGGAAACACCATATATTTT. Filled out from reference TRBV11-2 and TRBJ1-3, the complete variable domain reads EAGVAQSPRYKIIEKRQSVAFWCNPISGHATLYWYQQILGQGPKLLIQFQNNGVVDDSQLPKDRFSAERLKGVDSTLKIQPAKLEDSAVYLCASTRQGTGAGNTIYFGEGSWLTVV.

V and J are TRBV2 and TRBJ1-6, with TRBD1 identical over 7 bases. The V gene end was trimmed by 6 bases and the J gene end by 4 bases; junction bases not matched to a gene: 12. The CDR3 contains 17 residues. Germline V gene sequence: CDR1 SNHLY, CDR2 FYNNEI. DNA of the CDR3: TGTGCCAGCAGGGGGACAGCTTCTCGCCTTTATAATTCACCCCTCCACTTT. Amino acid sequence: CASRGTASRLYNSPLHF.

The V gene is TRBV7-2, the J gene TRBJ1-2, with D maybe TRBD1 (6 bases). The germline V and J ends were trimmed by 5 bases and 6 bases, with 16 bases remaining between them. CDR3 length: 14 residues. The germline V gene encodes CDR1 SGHTA and CDR2 FQGNSA. The CDR3 protein is CASSPSGVPDGYTF. Here the CDR3 DNA reads TGTGCCAGCAGCCCATCAGGGGTGCCTGATGGCTACACCTTC.

In this sample, this clone turned up once. This chain uses TRBV27 with TRBJ1-6; possible D gene TRBD1, 6 bases. This CDR3 has 14 residues. The germline CDR1 and CDR2 sequences are MNHEY and SMNVEV (reference sequence). Trimming left V 3 bases short and J 6 bases short, with 9 bases between. The CDR3 DNA sequence: TGTGCCAGCAGTTTCTACAGGGTTAATTCACCCCTCCACTTT. Its translation: CASSFYRVNSPLHF.

V gene TRBV7-9 combines with J gene TRBJ2-1; perhaps TRBD1 as D (8 bases). This CDR3 is built from 15 residues. Germline V gene lookup returns CDR1 SEHNR and CDR2 FQNEAQ (reference sequence). The V end was cut by 1 base, the J end by 9 bases, with 16 bases between. The CDR3 bases are TGTGCCAGCAGCTTAGAGGACAGGGAGGGCGTTGAGCAGTTCTTC. Residues: CASSLEDREGVEQFF.

The chain couples TRBV27 to TRBJ2-5; TRBD2 might be the D (6 bases). The CDR3 has 15 residues. Germline V gives CDR1 MNHEY, CDR2 SMNVEV (reference sequence). V was shortened by 3 bases and J by 1 base, with 12 bases between the two germline ends. In DNA form, the CDR3 reads TGTGCCAGCAGTTTGGGGCTGCGGGGCCAAGAGACCCAGTACTTC. It translates to CASSLGLRGQETQYF.

The DNA of the CDR3 is TGTGCCAGCAGTTTCATCCGGACAGGGAGGGCCACTGAAGCTTTCTTT. Translation: CASSFIRTGRATEAFF. The rearrangement uses TRBV2 and TRBJ1-1, with TRBD1 identical over 8 bases. This CDR3 contains 16 residues. Germline CDR1 SNHLY, CDR2 FYNNEI. V trimming: 5 bases; J trimming: 4 bases; junction bases outside the gene matches: 12.

The gene calls are TRBV27 and TRBJ2-3, with D perhaps TRBD1 (6 bases). The CDR3 consists of 14 residues. Trimming pared 0 bases from V and 6 bases from J, leaving 10 bases between. Looked up from germline, CDR1 is MNHEY and CDR2 is SMNVEV (reference sequence). The CDR3 reads CASSLSGGLDTQYF. In DNA, the CDR3 is TGTGCCAGCAGTTTATCAGGGGGATTGGATACGCAGTATTTT.

CDR3 protein: CASRPGGGGELFF. DNA of the CDR3: TGTGCCAGCAGACCAGGGGGCGGCGGGGAGCTGTTTTTT. This chain joins TRBV6-5 and TRBJ2-2; 8 bases align to TRBD1. Germline V CDR1 and CDR2: MNHEY, SVGAGI. Trimming removed 6 bases from V and 7 bases from J; junction bases left unmatched: 4. The CDR3 runs to 13 residues.

The V gene is TRBV7-2, the J gene TRBJ2-4; D is ambiguous. This CDR3 comprises 15 residues. V was pared by 6 bases and J by 2 bases, with 14 bases between. Per germline, CDR1 SGHTA and CDR2 FQGNSA. The DNA for the CDR3 is TGTGCCAGCAGGGGGTCTATAGGGACCAAAAACATTCAGTACTTC. Encoded protein: CASRGSIGTKNIQYF.

In its sample, this clone is medium-sized. This chain joins TRBV19 and TRBJ1-6; 9 nucleotides agree with TRBD1. V was clipped by 10 bases and J by 9 bases; unmatched bases: 7. CDR1 and CDR2 (germline): LNHDA, SQIVND (reference sequence). The CDR3 is 13 residues long. Written as DNA, the CDR3 is TGTGCCACTACGGGACAGGGTATTTCACCCCTCCACTTT. This translates into CATTGQGISPLHF.

This clone showed up just once. CDR3 DNA sequence: TGCAGCGTTGTTGCCAGGCAAGAGACCCAGTACTTC. This sequence encodes CSVVARQETQYF. The chain employs TRBV29-1 and TRBJ2-5; the D is unclear. Deletions cut 4 bases from V and 2 bases from J, with 8 bases between. The CDR3 runs 12 residues. Germline CDR1 SQVTM, CDR2 ANQGSEA.